This T cell receptor (beta chain) was sequenced for a study of cytomegalovirus exposure and HLA in healthy donors. The CDR3 sequence is 15 residues long. With V trimmed by 5 bases and J by 0 bases, 6 bases remained unmatched. Germline V gene sequence: CDR1 SGHKS, CDR2 YYEKEE (reference sequence). Use of 60 Vbeta and 13 Jbeta primers characterized the PCR. Source study methods: Per a later analysis, the number of unique TCR beta chains was some 80 million, of which roughly 9.9 million were shared. The method was immunoSEQ multiplex PCR; TCRdb's version includes in-frame clones alone and lacks a portion of them. Clone size and V and J calls were adopted from that table, with D and trimming inferred from the DNA. The data hold 100,000 to 150,000 clones, with around three quarters observed a single time.

V and J are TRBV5-5 and TRBJ2-7, with 9 bases matching TRBD2. The TCR originated in a woman aged 40 to 55 in good health and CMV-seronegative. Sequencing was carried out using PBMCs. CDR3 DNA: TGTGCCAGCAGTGCAACTAGCGGGCGCTCCTACGAGCAGTACTTC. It encodes CASSATSGRSYEQYF.